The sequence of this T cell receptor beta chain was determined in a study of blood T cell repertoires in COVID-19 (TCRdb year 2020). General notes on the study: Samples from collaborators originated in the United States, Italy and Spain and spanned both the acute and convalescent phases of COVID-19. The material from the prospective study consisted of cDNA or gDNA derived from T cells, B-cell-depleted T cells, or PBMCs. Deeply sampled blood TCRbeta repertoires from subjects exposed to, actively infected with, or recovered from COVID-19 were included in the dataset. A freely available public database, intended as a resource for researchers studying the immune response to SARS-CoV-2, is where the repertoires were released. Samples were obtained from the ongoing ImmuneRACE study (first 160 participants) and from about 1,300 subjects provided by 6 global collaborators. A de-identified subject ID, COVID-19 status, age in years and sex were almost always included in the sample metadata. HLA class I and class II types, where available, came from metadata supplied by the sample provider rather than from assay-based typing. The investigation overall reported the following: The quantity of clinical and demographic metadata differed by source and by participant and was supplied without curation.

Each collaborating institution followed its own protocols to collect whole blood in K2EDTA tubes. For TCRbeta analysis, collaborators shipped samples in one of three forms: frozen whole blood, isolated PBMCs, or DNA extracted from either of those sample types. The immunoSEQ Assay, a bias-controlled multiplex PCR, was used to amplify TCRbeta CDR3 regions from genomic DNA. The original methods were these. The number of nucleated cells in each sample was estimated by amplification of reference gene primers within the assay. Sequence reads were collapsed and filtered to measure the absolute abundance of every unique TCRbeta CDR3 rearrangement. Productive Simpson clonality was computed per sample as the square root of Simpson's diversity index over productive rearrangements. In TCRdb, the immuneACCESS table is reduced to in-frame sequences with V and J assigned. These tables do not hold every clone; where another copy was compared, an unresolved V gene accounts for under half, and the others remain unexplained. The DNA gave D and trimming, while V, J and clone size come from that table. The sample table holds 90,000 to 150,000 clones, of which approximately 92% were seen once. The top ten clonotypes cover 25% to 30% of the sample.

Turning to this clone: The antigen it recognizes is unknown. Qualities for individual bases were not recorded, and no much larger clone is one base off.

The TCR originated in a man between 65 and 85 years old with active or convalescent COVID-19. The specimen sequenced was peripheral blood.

Here is the DNA: TGTGCCAGCAGTTACTCGCGGAGCTCCTACAATGAGCAGTTCTTC. This is translated as CASSYSRSSYNEQFF. The V and J genes are TRBV6-5 and TRBJ2-1; the D gene assignment is ambiguous. CDR1 MNHEY and CDR2 SVGAGI were looked up in the germline V gene. From the cysteine up to the phenylalanine, the CDR3 has a length of 15 residues. Only CDR3 DNA is held: 45 bases, read in frame from base 1. The germline ends are 6 bases apart after V is trimmed by 0 bases and J by 0 bases.